These 6 T cell receptor beta chains originate from one sample sequenced in a study of blood T cell repertoires in COVID-19. Clones were read by immunoSEQ multiplex PCR, and TCRdb kept only the in-frame ones, dropping some. The table shows about 110,000 clones, with roughly 85% occurring only once. The source material was peripheral blood. These receptors originate from a man in his forties or fifties with acute or convalescent COVID-19.

This clone showed up just once. The chain recombines TRBV7-6 with TRBJ2-3; no clear D. Germline-derived CDR1 and CDR2 are SGHVS and FNYEAQ. CDR3 length equals 14 residues. Trimming stripped 1 base from V and 0 bases from J, with 5 bases between. This CDR3 reads CASSLEESTDTQYF. CDR3 nucleotide sequence: TGTGCCAGCAGCTTAGAGGAGAGCACAGATACGCAGTATTTT.

For this clone: Germline and junction disagree at one end, which may indicate a read error. V usage is TRBV11-3 and J usage is TRBJ2-1, with D hard to call. Per germline, CDR1 SGHNT and CDR2 YENEEA. This CDR3 comprises 13 residues. The CDR3 protein is CASSLDLPRNSIF. CDR3 DNA: TGTGCCAGCAGCTTAGATTTACCTAGGAATTCGATCTTC.

This clone is a singleton in its sample. The V call is TRBV24-1, the J call TRBJ2-3; 9 positions agree with TRBD2. Per germline, CDR1 KGHDR and CDR2 SFDVKD. After removal of 9 bases from V and 2 bases from J, the junction contained 8 bases not matched to a gene. This CDR3 has 15 amino acids. This chain's CDR3 is CATRSGGGDTDTQYF. The DNA for the CDR3 is TGTGCCACCCGATCGGGCGGGGGGGACACAGATACGCAGTATTTT.

J is TRBJ2-5 and V is TRBV5-1; TRBD2 matches 9 bases. This CDR3 has 14 amino acids. Germline assignment: CDR1 SGHRS and CDR2 YFSETQ. The trim removed 2 bases at V and 4 bases at J, leaving 3 bases unmatched. CDR3 in DNA: TGCGCCAGCAGCTTTAGCGGGAGAGGAGAGACCCAGTACTTC. Amino acids: CASSFSGRGETQYF.

The V and J genes are TRBV9 and TRBJ1-1, with D tentatively TRBD1 (5 bases). The CDR3 runs 13 residues. The V and J ends lost 4 bases and 4 bases respectively, with 11 bases between them. Germline CDR1 is SGDLS and CDR2 is YYNGEE. CDR3 nucleotide sequence: TGTGCCAGCAGCCAAGAAAGGGGCACTGAAGCTTTCTTT. Protein: CASSQERGTEAFF.

The genes are TRBV19 and TRBJ1-2; 11 bases align to TRBD1. Germline CDR1 is LNHDA and CDR2 is SQIVND (reference sequence). With 5 bases clipped from V and 3 bases from J, the junction kept 5 bases outside the gene matches. This CDR3 comprises 15 residues. The CDR3 loop reads CASSPWTGGDYGYTF. The CDR3, as DNA: TGTGCCAGTAGTCCCTGGACAGGGGGCGACTATGGCTACACCTTC.